This record concerns one T cell receptor beta chain sequence. This sample was included in a study of human T cells and chemical hapten exposure. The wider study: A patient group, mainly female, showed alopecia areata, totalis or universalis.

Specified time point: patch test 1, 2 weeks after DPC sensitization. Treatment given: therapeutic diphenylcyclopropenone sensitization with weekly scalp DPC. Extraction yielded total RNA from whole blood (unfractionated). From the RACE reads, TCRdb called clonotypes with MiXCR, one entry per CDR3 protein. The sample carries around 340,000 distinct CDR3 sequences, 6% to 8.5% recorded once. The source material was whole blood, sampled in connection with sensitization to the hapten diphenylcyclopropenone (DPC). The clonotype was recovered from a woman between 18 and 29 years old with alopecia areata. Some clones in this sample may be carry-over from other donors' samples.

CDR3 in amino acids: CASSLSGGRGNQPQHF. The CDR3 DNA is TGTGCCAGCAGCCTTTCAGGGGGTAGGGGCAATCAGCCCCAGCATTTT. J is TRBJ1-5 and V is TRBV13; 7 nucleotides line up with TRBD1. CDR3 length: 16 amino acids. Trimming removed 5 bases from V and 2 bases from J; junction bases left unmatched: 9. Per the germline V gene, CDR1 is PRHDT and CDR2 is FYEKMQ (reference sequence).